Sequencing of this T cell receptor (beta chain) was carried out in a study of blood T cell repertoires in COVID-19. For the study at large: From the United States, Italy and Spain came samples of acute and convalescent COVID-19. In each case, the material was cDNA or gDNA derived from T cells, B-cell-depleted T cells, or PBMCs.

How the authors handled the data: By means of reference gene primer amplification, nucleated cell counts were estimated. Data came from immunoSEQ multiplex PCR; TCRdb stores just in-frame clones and leaves some out. That table supplies the V and J calls and clone size; D and trimming were determined from the DNA. Of hundreds of thousands of clones in the sample, 70% to 90% were seen once. The CDR3 spans 14 residues. With 0 bases removed from V and 11 bases from J, the gap between germline ends came to 16 bases. Germline V CDR1 and CDR2: ENHRY, SYGVKD. Seattle enrolled patients during active infection and tracked them longitudinally.

The chain couples TRBV10-3 to TRBJ1-1; D unresolved. This TCR was recovered from a woman aged 45 to 65 with COVID-19, enrolled during active disease. Sequenced: peripheral blood. CDR3 in DNA: TGTGCCATCAGTGAGTCGAATGGTTCGGGATGGGCTTTCTTT. Protein sequence: CAISESNGSGWAFF.